Listed here are 28 T cell receptor beta chains from one sample, sequenced in a study of vaccination effects on CD4 cells after COVID-19. TCRdb's table, derived via immunoSEQ multiplex PCR, lists solely in-frame clones and lacks some. The table has 30,000 to 35,000 clones, roughly four fifths seen once. Viral peptide pool expansion of antigen-specific CD4+ T cells preceded sequencing in the ViraFEST assay. Cultured cells yielded isolated CD4+ T cells after less than 11 days. Participants got two doses of BNT162b2 or mRNA-1273 vaccine. For these receptors, no antigen is known. This specimen was CD4+ T cells from PBMCs cultured with HCoV-NL63 spike peptides, taken after COVID-19 vaccination. The receptors derive from a human donor who received a COVID-19 vaccine. Some clones in this sample may be carry-over from other donors' samples.

The V gene is TRBV7-4, the J gene TRBJ1-3, with D possibly being TRBD1 (6 bases). Looked up from germline, CDR1 is SGHVT and CDR2 is SQSDAQ. The V gene lost 7 bases and the J gene lost 4 bases, with 11 bases spanning the gap. This CDR3 contains 13 residues. Written as DNA, the CDR3 is TGTGCCAGCACTACAGGGAGGGGAAACACCATATATTTT. Translation gives CASTTGRGNTIYF.

The chain recombines TRBV10-3 with TRBJ2-2; weak D call: TRBD2 (5 bases). The CDR3 runs 13 residues. Deletions cut 4 bases from V and 7 bases from J, with 10 bases between. Germline values: CDR1 ENHRY, CDR2 SYGVKD. Written as DNA, the CDR3 is TGTGCCATCAGTGGAGAGGGAGACGGGGAGCTGTTTTTT. Amino acids: CAISGEGDGELFF.

This clone has a single count. This chain joins TRBV11-2 and TRBJ1-3; 7 bases align to TRBD1. CDR3 length: 16 amino acids. V gave up 4 bases and J gave up 0 bases; unmatched junction bases: 6. From germline, CDR1 is SGHAT and CDR2 FQNNGV. This CDR3 reads CASSSSGTVSGNTIYF. The CDR3 region has the DNA TGTGCCAGCAGCTCCTCCGGGACAGTCTCTGGAAACACCATATATTTT.

This chain uses TRBV15 with TRBJ1-1; possible D gene TRBD1, 5 bases. In germline, CDR1 is LNHNV, CDR2 YYDKDF (reference sequence). Trimming took 1 base from V and 1 from J, leaving 7 bases between them. The CDR3 extends over 14 amino acids. DNA for the CDR3: TGTGCCACCAGCAGAGGACAGTCGAACACTGAAGCTTTCTTT. It specifies CATSRGQSNTEAFF.

This clone was recorded once. The chain joins TRBV24-1 to TRBJ2-2; tentatively, D is TRBD1 (6 bases). Germline V CDR1 and CDR2: KGHDR, SFDVKD. The V and J ends lost 10 bases and 3 bases respectively, with 11 bases between them. This CDR3 has 13 residues. In DNA, the CDR3 is TGTGCCACACAGGGCAGGGACACCGGGGAGCTGTTTTTT. Its protein is CATQGRDTGELFF.

V gene TRBV10-2 combines with J gene TRBJ1-6, with 7 bases aligning to TRBD1. The CDR3 has 15 residues. V lost 2 bases and J lost 7; bases outside the gene matches: 5. Germline CDR1 reads WSHSY; CDR2 reads SAAADI. CDR3 in amino acids: CASSELRDSNSPLHF. CDR3 nucleotides: TGCGCCAGCAGTGAGCTCCGGGACAGCAATTCACCCCTCCACTTT.

J is TRBJ2-3 and V is TRBV9, with TRBD2 as a possible D gene (6 bases). The V and J ends lost 0 bases and 0 bases respectively, with 14 bases between them. This CDR3 has 17 amino acids. Germline CDR1 is SGDLS and CDR2 is YYNGEE. CDR3 DNA sequence: TGTGCCAGCAGCGTAGGGGTGCGGGGCGGGAGCACAGATACGCAGTATTTT. It codes for CASSVGVRGGSTDTQYF.

In its sample, this clone was seen a few times. The chain is built from TRBV5-4 and TRBJ2-5; 10 nucleotides align to TRBD2. The CDR3 runs 15 residues. The J segment lost 3 bases and the V segment lost 0 bases, leaving 2 bases of the junction unmatched. The germline V gene encodes CDR1 SGHNT and CDR2 YYREEE (reference sequence). The CDR3 spells CASSLALAGEETQYF. Here the CDR3 DNA reads TGTGCCAGCAGCTTGGCTCTAGCGGGAGAAGAGACCCAGTACTTC.

In its sample, this clone was seen a few times. The chain carries TRBV30 and TRBJ2-2; TRBD2 might be the D (6 bases). Between the trimmed V and J ends, which lost 3 bases and 7 bases, there was a span of 18 bases. CDR1 and CDR2 (germline): GTSNPN, SVGIG (reference sequence). The length of the CDR3 is 15 residues. CDR3 amino acids: CAWRLRDRRGGELFF. The CDR3, as DNA: TGTGCCTGGAGATTAAGGGACCGGCGGGGCGGGGAGCTGTTTTTT.

V gene TRBV18 combines with J gene TRBJ2-1; D perhaps matches TRBD1 (5 bases). Trimming took 6 bases from V and 0 from J, leaving 9 bases between them. This CDR3 region has 14 residues. In germline, CDR1 is KGHSH, CDR2 LQKENI. CDR3 loop: CASSETDSYNEQFF. The CDR3, as DNA: TGTGCCAGCTCGGAGACAGACTCCTACAATGAGCAGTTCTTC.

The genes are TRBV3-1 (or the pseudogene TRBV3-2) and TRBJ1-2; 7 nucleotides match TRBD1. Germline assignment: CDR1 LGHDT and CDR2 YNNKEL (reference sequence). Losses at the gene ends were 2 bases for V and 7 bases for J; bases not matched to a gene: 1. This CDR3 spans 12 amino acids. The CDR3 DNA reads as TGTGCCAGCAGCCAAACAGGGGCTGGCTACACCTTC. This gives the protein CASSQTGAGYTF.

The V and J genes are TRBV7-2 and TRBJ1-6; maybe TRBD1 (6 bases). The CDR3 contains 14 residues. V was pared by 1 base and J by 7 bases, with 8 bases between. Germline V gene sequence: CDR1 SGHTA, CDR2 FQGNSA. In DNA form, the CDR3 reads TGTGCCAGCAGCTTAGGGACAGCCAATTCACCCCTCCACTTT. As protein: CASSLGTANSPLHF.

V and J are TRBV15 and TRBJ1-6, with D tentatively TRBD1 (5 bases). V was trimmed by 0 bases and J by 3 bases, leaving 12 bases between them. From germline, CDR1 is LNHNV and CDR2 YYDKDF (reference sequence). The CDR3 has 17 amino acids. CDR3 coding DNA: TGTGCCACCAGCAGAGATCTCGGTAGGGGCTATAATTCACCCCTCCACTTT. Amino acids: CATSRDLGRGYNSPLHF.

DNA of the CDR3: TGCGCCAGCAGCTTGGATGGACAGGGGGGTGCTGAAGCTTTCTTT. Its translation: CASSLDGQGGAEAFF. This chain links TRBV5-1 with TRBJ1-1; 10 bases agree with TRBD1. The CDR3 extends over 15 amino acids. V lost 0 bases to trimming and J lost 6 bases; unmatched junction nucleotides: 5. Germline V gives CDR1 SGHRS, CDR2 YFSETQ.

The chain employs TRBV5-5 and TRBJ1-2; 10 nucleotides line up with TRBD1. Looked up from germline, CDR1 is SGHKS and CDR2 is YYEKEE (reference sequence). This CDR3 has 16 amino acids. Losses at the gene ends were 3 bases for V and 8 bases for J; bases not matched to a gene: 13. Here the CDR3 DNA reads TGTGCCAGCAGCTCAATTCGACAGGGGGCGAAGGTCGGCTACACCTTC. The encoded protein is CASSSIRQGAKVGYTF.

This chain uses TRBV12-3 or TRBV12-4 with TRBJ1-2; TRBD1 might be the D (5 bases). The CDR3 has 13 amino acids. Trimming cost V 8 bases and J 4 bases, with 14 bases left between them. The CDR3 DNA follows: TGTGCCAGCGCTCGGGGCAGGTCCTATGGCTACACCTTC. It codes for CASARGRSYGYTF.

The CDR3 loop is CASSPGVSSYNSPLHF. CDR3 in DNA: TGTGCCAGCAGTCCGGGGGTCAGCTCCTATAATTCACCCCTCCACTTT. J is TRBJ1-6 and V is TRBV6-6, with a tentative D call TRBD1 (5 bases). Germline-derived CDR1 and CDR2 are MNHNY and SVGAGI (reference sequence). The CDR3 totals 16 residues. The V end was cut by 5 bases, the J end by 0 bases, with 11 bases between.

This clone was picked up one time. CDR3 in amino acids: CASSSYQWDTQYF. CDR3 DNA sequence: TGTGCCAGCAGCTCCTACCAGTGGGATACGCAGTATTTT. V and J are TRBV5-5 and TRBJ2-3; D gene uncertain. The CDR3 spans 13 residues. Germline loops: CDR1 SGHKS, CDR2 YYEKEE (reference sequence). V lost 3 bases and J lost 6, with 11 bases in between.

The chain employs TRBV24-1 and TRBJ1-5; no reliable D call. The CDR3 sequence is 18 residues long. Between the trimmed V and J ends, which lost 2 bases and 6 bases, there was a span of 22 bases. Germline V gene lookup returns CDR1 KGHDR and CDR2 SFDVKD. The CDR3 bases are TGTGCCACCAGTGATTCCGGCCCCGCGGAGGGAGAGGGTCAGCCCCAGCATTTT. Residues: CATSDSGPAEGEGQPQHF.

This clone came up once. The chain carries TRBV27 and TRBJ2-1; D tentatively fits TRBD1 or TRBD2 (5 bases each). Germline V gene data show CDR1 as MNHEY and CDR2 as SMNVEV (reference sequence). The CDR3 contains 16 residues. The ends were cut back, 7 bases at V and 0 bases at J, with 16 bases in the middle. The CDR3 reads CASNRLAGGSYNEQFF. Written as DNA, the CDR3 is TGTGCCAGCAACCGCCTTGCTGGGGGCTCCTACAATGAGCAGTTCTTC.

CDR3 sequence: CASSLAGDNYNEQFF. In DNA form, the CDR3 reads TGTGCCAGCAGCTTAGCGGGGGATAACTACAATGAGCAGTTCTTC. The chain employs TRBV7-6 and TRBJ2-1; D is tentatively TRBD1 or TRBD2 (5 bases each). Germline V gene lookup returns CDR1 SGHVS and CDR2 FNYEAQ. Trimming pared 0 bases from V and 3 bases from J, leaving 9 bases between. The CDR3 runs 15 residues.

The chain recombines TRBV14 with TRBJ2-7; D is unclear. V was shortened by 3 bases and J by 3 bases, with 6 bases between the two germline ends. The CDR3 spans 12 residues. Germline V gene sequence: CDR1 SGHDN, CDR2 FVKESK. CDR3 nucleotides: TGTGCCAGCAGCCAGGGTTACTACGAGCAGTACGTC. This translates into CASSQGYYEQYV.

This clone occurred a few times. The rearrangement links TRBV2 to TRBJ1-3; TRBD1 might be the D (5 bases). V lost 5 bases and J lost 0, with 11 bases in between. Germline CDR1 is SNHLY and CDR2 is FYNNEI. The CDR3 is 15 residues long. This chain's CDR3 is CASSSGKYSGNTIYF. The CDR3 coding sequence is TGTGCCAGCAGTTCAGGGAAATACTCTGGAAACACCATATATTTT.

This chain connects TRBV9 to TRBJ2-5, with D tentatively TRBD2 (6 bases). Trimming stripped 2 bases from V and 4 bases from J, with 18 bases between. The CDR3 spans 16 residues. CDR1 SGDLS and CDR2 YYNGEE come from the germline V gene. The CDR3 DNA sequence: TGTGCCAGCAGCGTCGGGACTCCCGTTCTGGCAGAGACCCAGTACTTC. The encoded protein is CASSVGTPVLAETQYF.

The chain links TRBV18 to TRBJ1-2; D unresolved. Trimming took 6 bases from V and 4 from J, leaving 18 bases between them. Germline assignment: CDR1 KGHSH and CDR2 LQKENI. The CDR3 contains 15 residues. The CDR3 is CASSTSRESGYGYTF. The CDR3 DNA reads TGTGCCAGCTCGACCAGTAGGGAGAGCGGCTATGGCTACACCTTC.

V and J are TRBV29-1 and TRBJ2-5; a possible D gene is TRBD2 (5 bases). Trimming removed 8 bases at V and 9 bases at J, with 22 bases between. There are 13 residues in the CDR3. Germline CDR1 and CDR2: SQVTM and ANQGSEA. CDR3 amino acids: CSTLVYASAAQYF. The CDR3, as DNA: TGCAGCACCCTGGTCTACGCCTCAGCGGCCCAGTACTTC.

The chain is built from TRBV12-3 or TRBV12-4 and TRBJ1-2, with D maybe TRBD1 (5 bases). V lost 6 bases, J lost 4 bases, and 12 bases lay in between. This CDR3 has 13 residues. CDR3 in DNA: TGTGCCAGCAGCCCACAGGCGATCTATGGCTACACCTTC. Protein product: CASSPQAIYGYTF.

The rearrangement links TRBV6-5 to TRBJ1-1; no clear D. In germline, CDR1 is MNHEY, CDR2 SVGAGI. The CDR3 contains 15 residues. V gave up 4 bases and J gave up 0 bases, with 12 bases separating them. CDR3 bases: TGTGCCAGCAGTTGGGATTACAGTTTGAACACTGAAGCTTTCTTT. This codes for CASSWDYSLNTEAFF.